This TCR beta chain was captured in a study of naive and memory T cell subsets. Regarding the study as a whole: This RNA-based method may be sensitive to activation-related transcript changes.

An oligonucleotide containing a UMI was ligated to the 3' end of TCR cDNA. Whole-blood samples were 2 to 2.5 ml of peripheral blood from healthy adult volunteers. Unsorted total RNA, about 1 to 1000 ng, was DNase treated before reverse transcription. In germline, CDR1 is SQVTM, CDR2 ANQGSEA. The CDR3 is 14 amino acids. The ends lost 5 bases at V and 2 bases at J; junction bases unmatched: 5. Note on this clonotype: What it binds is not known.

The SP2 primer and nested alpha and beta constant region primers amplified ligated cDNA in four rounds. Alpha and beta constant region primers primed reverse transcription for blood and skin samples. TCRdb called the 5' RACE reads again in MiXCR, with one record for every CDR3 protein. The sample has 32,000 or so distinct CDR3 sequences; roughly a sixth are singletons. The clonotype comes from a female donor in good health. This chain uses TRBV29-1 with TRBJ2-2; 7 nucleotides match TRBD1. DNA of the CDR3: TGCAGCGTTTGGACAGGTCTTAACACCGGGGAGCTGTTTTTT. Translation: CSVWTGLNTGELFF.